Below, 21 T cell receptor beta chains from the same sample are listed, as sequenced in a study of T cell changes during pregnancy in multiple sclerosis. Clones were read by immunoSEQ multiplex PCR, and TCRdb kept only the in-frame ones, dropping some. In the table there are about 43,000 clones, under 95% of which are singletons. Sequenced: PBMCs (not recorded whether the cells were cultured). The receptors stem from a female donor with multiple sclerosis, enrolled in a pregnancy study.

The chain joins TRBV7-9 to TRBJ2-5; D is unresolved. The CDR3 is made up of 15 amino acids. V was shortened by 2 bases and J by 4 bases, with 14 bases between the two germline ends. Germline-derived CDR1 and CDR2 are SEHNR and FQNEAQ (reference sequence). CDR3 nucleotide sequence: TGTGCCAGCAGCTTATTTGCCGATGGCCCAGAGACCCAGTACTTC. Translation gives CASSLFADGPETQYF.

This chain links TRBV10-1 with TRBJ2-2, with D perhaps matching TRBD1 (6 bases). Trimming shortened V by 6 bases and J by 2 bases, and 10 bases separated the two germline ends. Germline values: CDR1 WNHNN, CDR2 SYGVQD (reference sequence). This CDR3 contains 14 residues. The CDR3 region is CASRNRVNTGELFF. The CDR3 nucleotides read TGCGCCAGCAGGAACAGGGTTAACACCGGGGAGCTGTTTTTT.

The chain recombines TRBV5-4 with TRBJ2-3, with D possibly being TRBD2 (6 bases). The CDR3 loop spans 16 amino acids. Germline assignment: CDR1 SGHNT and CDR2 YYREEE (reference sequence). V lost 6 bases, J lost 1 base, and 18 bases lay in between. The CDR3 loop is CASTIEWGGGTDTQYF. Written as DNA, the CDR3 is TGTGCCAGCACCATCGAGTGGGGCGGGGGCACAGATACGCAGTATTTT.

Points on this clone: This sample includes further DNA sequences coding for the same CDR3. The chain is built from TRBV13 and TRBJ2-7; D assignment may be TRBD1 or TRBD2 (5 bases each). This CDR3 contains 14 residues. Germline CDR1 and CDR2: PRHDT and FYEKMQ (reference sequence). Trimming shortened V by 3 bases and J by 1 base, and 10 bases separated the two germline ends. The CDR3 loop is CASSFGTVSYEQYF. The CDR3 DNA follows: TGTGCCAGCAGCTTCGGGACCGTATCCTACGAGCAGTACTTC.

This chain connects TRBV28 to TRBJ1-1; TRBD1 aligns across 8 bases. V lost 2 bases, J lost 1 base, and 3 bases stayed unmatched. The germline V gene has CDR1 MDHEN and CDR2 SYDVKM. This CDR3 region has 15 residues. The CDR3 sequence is CASSLVDRANTEAFF. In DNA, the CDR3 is TGTGCCAGCAGTTTAGTGGACAGGGCGAACACTGAAGCTTTCTTT.

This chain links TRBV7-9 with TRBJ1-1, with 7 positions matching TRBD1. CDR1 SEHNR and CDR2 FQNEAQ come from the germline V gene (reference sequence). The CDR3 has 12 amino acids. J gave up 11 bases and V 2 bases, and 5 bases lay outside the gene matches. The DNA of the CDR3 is TGTGCCAGCAGCTTAACCACAGGGGTGGCTTTCTTT. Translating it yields CASSLTTGVAFF. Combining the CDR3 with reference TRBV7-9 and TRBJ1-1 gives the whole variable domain DTGVSQNPRHKITKRGQNVTFRCDPISEHNRLYWYRQTLGQGPEFLTYFQNEAQLEKSRLLSDRFSAERPKGSFSTLEIQRTEQGDSAMYLCASSLTTGVAFFGQGTRLTVV.

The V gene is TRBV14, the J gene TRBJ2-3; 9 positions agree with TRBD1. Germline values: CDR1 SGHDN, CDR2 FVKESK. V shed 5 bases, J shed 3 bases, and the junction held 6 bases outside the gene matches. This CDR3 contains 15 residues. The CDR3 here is CASSSDRGLTDTQYF. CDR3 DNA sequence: TGTGCCAGCAGCTCCGACAGGGGGTTGACAGATACGCAGTATTTT. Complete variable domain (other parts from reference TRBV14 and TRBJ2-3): EAGVTQFPSHSVIEKGQTVTLRCDPISGHDNLYWYRRVMGKEIKFLLHFVKESKQDESGMPNNRFLAERTGGTYSTLKVQPAELEDSGVYFCASSSDRGLTDTQYFGPGTRLTVL.

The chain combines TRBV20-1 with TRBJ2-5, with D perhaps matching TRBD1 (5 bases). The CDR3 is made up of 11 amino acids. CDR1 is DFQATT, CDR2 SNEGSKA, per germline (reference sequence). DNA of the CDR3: TGCAGCCGACAGTTTCTAGAGACCCAGTACTTC. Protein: CSRQFLETQYF.

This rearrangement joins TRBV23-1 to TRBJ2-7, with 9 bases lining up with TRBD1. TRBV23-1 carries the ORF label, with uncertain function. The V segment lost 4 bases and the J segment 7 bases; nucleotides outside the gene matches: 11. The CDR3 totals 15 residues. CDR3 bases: TGCGCCAGCAGTCGCGGGACAGGGTGTAAGAGGGAGCAGTACTTC. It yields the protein CASSRGTGCKREQYF.

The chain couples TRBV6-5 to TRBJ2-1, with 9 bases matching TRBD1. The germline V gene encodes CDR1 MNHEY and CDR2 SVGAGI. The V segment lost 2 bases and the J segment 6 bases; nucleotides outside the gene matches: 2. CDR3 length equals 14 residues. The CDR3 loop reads CASSYRTGANEQFF. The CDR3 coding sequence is TGTGCCAGCAGTTACAGGACAGGGGCCAATGAGCAGTTCTTC.

As DNA, the CDR3 is TGTGCCAGCAGCTTAAGGAACAATGAGCAGTTCTTC. Protein sequence: CASSLRNNEQFF. This chain joins TRBV7-2 and TRBJ2-1; no firm D call. V lost 2 bases, J lost 5 bases, and 4 bases lay in between. This CDR3 region has 12 residues. The V gene's germline CDR1 is SGHTA and CDR2 FQGNSA.

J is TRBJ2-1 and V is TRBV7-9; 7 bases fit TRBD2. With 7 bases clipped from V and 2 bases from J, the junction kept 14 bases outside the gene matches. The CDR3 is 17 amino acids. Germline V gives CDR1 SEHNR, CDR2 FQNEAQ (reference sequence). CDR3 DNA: TGTGCCAGCATCCCGGTGGGGCGGGAGAAAACCTACAATGAGCAGTTCTTC. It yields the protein CASIPVGREKTYNEQFF.

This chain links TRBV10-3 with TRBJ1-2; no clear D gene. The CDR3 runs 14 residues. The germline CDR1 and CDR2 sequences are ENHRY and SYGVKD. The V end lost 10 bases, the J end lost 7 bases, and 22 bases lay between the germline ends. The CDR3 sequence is CATVGSDGRLGYTF. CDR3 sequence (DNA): TGTGCCACCGTGGGATCTGACGGTCGCCTTGGCTACACCTTC.

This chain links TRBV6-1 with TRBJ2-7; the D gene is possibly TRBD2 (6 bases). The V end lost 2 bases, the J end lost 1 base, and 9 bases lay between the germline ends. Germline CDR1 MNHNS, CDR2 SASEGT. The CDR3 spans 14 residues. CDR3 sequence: CASSEKSGSYEQYF. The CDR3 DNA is TGTGCCAGCAGTGAAAAGAGCGGGTCCTACGAGCAGTACTTC.

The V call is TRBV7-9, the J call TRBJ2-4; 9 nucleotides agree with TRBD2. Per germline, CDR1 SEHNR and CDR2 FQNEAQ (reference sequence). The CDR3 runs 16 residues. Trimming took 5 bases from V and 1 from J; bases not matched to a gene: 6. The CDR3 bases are TGTGCCAGCAGCACCTTAGCGGGAGTGGCCAAAAACATTCAGTACTTC. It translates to CASSTLAGVAKNIQYF.

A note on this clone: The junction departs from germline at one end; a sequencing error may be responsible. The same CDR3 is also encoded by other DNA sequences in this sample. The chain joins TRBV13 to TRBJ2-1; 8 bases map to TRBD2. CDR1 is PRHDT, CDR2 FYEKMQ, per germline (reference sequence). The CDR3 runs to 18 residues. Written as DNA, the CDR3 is TGTGCTAGCAGCTTAGTTAGTCGATTGCTAGCGGGTGTCGATGAGCAGTTCTTC. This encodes CASSLVSRLLAGVDEQFF.

DNA for the CDR3: TGTGCCACCCTGGGAGGGCCGACCGGGGAGCTGTTTTTT. Encoded protein: CATLGGPTGELFF. The rearrangement links TRBV6-5 to TRBJ2-2; TRBD2 matches 7 bases. The germline gives CDR1 MNHEY, CDR2 SVGAGI. CDR3 length equals 13 residues. The junction had 7 bases not matched to a gene; V was cut back by 10 bases and J by 5 bases.

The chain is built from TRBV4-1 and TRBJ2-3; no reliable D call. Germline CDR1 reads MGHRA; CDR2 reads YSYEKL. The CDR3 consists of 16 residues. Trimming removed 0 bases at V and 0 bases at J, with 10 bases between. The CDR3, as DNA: TGCGCCAGCAGCCAAGATGCCAGCAGAAGCACAGATACGCAGTATTTT. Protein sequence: CASSQDASRSTDTQYF.

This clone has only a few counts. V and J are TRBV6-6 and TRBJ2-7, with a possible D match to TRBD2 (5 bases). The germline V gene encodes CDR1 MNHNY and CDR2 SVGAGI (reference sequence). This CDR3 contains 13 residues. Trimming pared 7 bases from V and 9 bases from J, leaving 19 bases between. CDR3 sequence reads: CASTVGGLEGQYF. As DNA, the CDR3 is TGTGCCAGCACCGTCGGTGGACTGGAAGGGCAGTACTTC.

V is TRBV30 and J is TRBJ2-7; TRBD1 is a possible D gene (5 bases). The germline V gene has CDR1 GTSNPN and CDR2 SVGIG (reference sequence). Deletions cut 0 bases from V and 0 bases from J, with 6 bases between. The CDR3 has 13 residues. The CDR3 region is CAWSVDSSYEQYF. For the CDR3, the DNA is TGTGCCTGGAGTGTAGACAGCTCCTACGAGCAGTACTTC. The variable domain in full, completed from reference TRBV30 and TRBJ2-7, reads SQTIHQWPATLVQPVGSPLSLECTVEGTSNPNLYWYRQAAGRGLQLLFYSVGIGQISSEVPQNLSASRPQDRQFILSSKKLLLSDSGFYLCAWSVDSSYEQYFGPGTRLTVT.

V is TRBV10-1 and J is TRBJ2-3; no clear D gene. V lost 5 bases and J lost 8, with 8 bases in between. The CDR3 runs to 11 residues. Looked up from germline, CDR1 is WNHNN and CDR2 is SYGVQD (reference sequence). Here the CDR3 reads CASSSVGTQYF. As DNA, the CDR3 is TGCGCCAGCAGTTCCGTTGGTACGCAGTATTTT.